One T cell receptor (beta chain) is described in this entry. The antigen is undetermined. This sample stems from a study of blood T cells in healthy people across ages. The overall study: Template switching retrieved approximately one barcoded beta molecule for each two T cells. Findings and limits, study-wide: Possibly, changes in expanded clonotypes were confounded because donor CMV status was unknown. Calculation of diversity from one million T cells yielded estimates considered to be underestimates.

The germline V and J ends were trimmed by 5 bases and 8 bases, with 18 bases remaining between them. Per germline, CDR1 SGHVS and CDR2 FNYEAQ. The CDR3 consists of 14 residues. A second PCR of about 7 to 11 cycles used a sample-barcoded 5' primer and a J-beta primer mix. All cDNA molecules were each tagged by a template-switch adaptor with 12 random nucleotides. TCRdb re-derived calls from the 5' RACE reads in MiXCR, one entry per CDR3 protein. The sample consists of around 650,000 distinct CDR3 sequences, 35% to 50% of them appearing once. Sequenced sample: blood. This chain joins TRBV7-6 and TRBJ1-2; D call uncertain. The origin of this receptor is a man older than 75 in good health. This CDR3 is CASSPSYPKGGYTF. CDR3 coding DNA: TGTGCCAGCAGCCCTTCATACCCAAAAGGCGGCTACACCTTC. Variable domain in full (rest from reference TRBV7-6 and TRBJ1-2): GAGVSQSPRYKVTKRGQDVALRCDPISGHVSLYWYRQALGQGPEFLTYFNYEAQQDKSGLPNDRFSAERPEGSISTLTIQRTEQRDSAMYRCASSPSYPKGGYTFGSGTRLTVV.